What follows are 21 T cell receptor beta chains derived from one specimen sequenced in a study of response to subunit inactivated influenza vaccine. TCRdb independently ran MiXCR on the RT-PCR reads; one entry per CDR3 protein. Altogether just under 550,000 distinct CDR3 sequences are present, roughly 23% being singletons, with the ten largest covering approximately 2.9%. The sample was also linked to a second study, of T cells expressing NK-cell markers. From that second work: UMI-tagged 5'RACE template switching yielded the TCR beta cDNA.

The source was CD4+ T cells sorted from PBMCs, collected approximately 13 days after vaccination. Source of these receptors: a man aged 45 to 65 who received an inactivated influenza vaccine.

Only a few counts were recorded for this clonotype. The chain uses TRBV11-2 and TRBJ2-2; D gene uncertain. Germline V gene sequence: CDR1 SGHAT, CDR2 FQNNGV. The CDR3 has 13 residues. V lost 0 bases and J lost 8, with 7 bases in between. CDR3 nucleotide sequence: TGTGCCAGCAGCTTAGAGTCAAGAGGGGAGCTGTTTTTT. Translation: CASSLESRGELFF.

This clonotype was observed at least ten times. V is TRBV20-1 and J is TRBJ2-2; D could derive from TRBD1 or TRBD2 (7 bases each). Germline V gives CDR1 DFQATT, CDR2 SNEGSKA (reference sequence). V shed 6 bases and J shed 4 bases, with 15 bases lying between them. This CDR3 comprises 14 residues. CDR3 coding DNA: TGCAGTGCCCCCGACAGGGAGGGCACCGGGGAGCTGTTTTTT. It codes for CSAPDREGTGELFF.

This clonotype has just one count. The rearrangement joins TRBV6-5 to TRBJ2-3; the D gene could be TRBD1 or TRBD2 (5 bases each). V lost 2 bases and J 1 base, leaving 7 bases between the germline ends. Per the germline V gene, CDR1 is MNHEY and CDR2 is SVGAGI. The length of the CDR3 is 14 residues. The CDR3 loop is CASSYGTGTDTQYF. DNA for the CDR3: TGTGCCAGCAGTTACGGGACGGGCACAGATACGCAGTATTTT.

There are many counts of this clonotype. The gene calls are TRBV5-1 and TRBJ1-1; TRBD1 is a possible D gene (6 bases). This CDR3 is built from 13 residues. Deletions cut 9 bases from V and 3 bases from J, with 15 bases between. Germline CDR1 SGHRS, CDR2 YFSETQ. CDR3 sequence reads: CATRDMGDTEAFF. The CDR3 nucleotides read TGCGCCACCAGGGACATGGGGGACACTGAAGCTTTCTTT.

This sequence joins TRBV5-1 and TRBJ2-7, with D possibly matching TRBD1 (8 bases). CDR1 is SGHRS and CDR2 is YFSETQ in the germline V gene. The V end lost 0 bases, the J end lost 6 bases, and 13 bases lay between the germline ends. The CDR3 extends over 14 amino acids. The CDR3 DNA sequence: TGCGCCAGCAGCTTGGACAGGGGGGGAGGCGAGCAGTACTTC. It translates to CASSLDRGGGEQYF. The variable domain in full, completed from reference TRBV5-1 and TRBJ2-7, reads KAGVTQTPRYLIKTRGQQVTLSCSPISGHRSVSWYQQTPGQGLQFLFEYFSETQRNKGNFPGRFSGRQFSNSRSEMNVSTLELGDSALYLCASSLDRGGGEQYFGPGTRLTVT.

This CDR3 reads CSASPSASTDTQYF. The CDR3 coding sequence is TGCAGTGCTAGTCCTAGCGCTAGCACAGATACGCAGTATTTT. The chain recombines TRBV20-1 with TRBJ2-3; D perhaps matches TRBD2 (6 bases). Germline V gene lookup returns CDR1 DFQATT and CDR2 SNEGSKA (reference sequence). The CDR3 sequence is 14 residues long. V shed 3 bases and J shed 0 bases, with 10 bases lying between them.

This clonotype was seen a few times. The V and J genes are TRBV4-2 and TRBJ2-3; D is ambiguous. The germline V gene has CDR1 LGHNA and CDR2 YNFKEQ. The CDR3 runs to 14 residues. Trimming removed 0 bases from V and 5 bases from J, with 9 bases in between. The CDR3 nucleotides are TGTGCCAGCAGCCAAGATTACAGATTAGATACGCAGTATTTT. It codes for CASSQDYRLDTQYF.

The DNA of the CDR3 is TGTGCCAGCAGCTTTTCAGGGGGCCGTCAGGACGAGCAGTACTTC. Protein product: CASSFSGGRQDEQYF. The chain employs TRBV7-3 and TRBJ2-7; 8 bases agree with TRBD1. The CDR3 runs 15 residues. CDR1 SGHTA and CDR2 FQGTGA come from the germline V gene. V lost 3 bases and J lost 5; bases outside the gene matches: 9. Full variable domain (missing parts from reference TRBV7-3 and TRBJ2-7): GAGVSQTPSNKVTEKGKYVELRCDPISGHTALYWYRQSLGQGPEFLIYFQGTGAADDSGLPNDRFFAVRPEGSVSTLKIQRTERGDSAVYLCASSFSGGRQDEQYFGPGTRLTVT.

V usage is TRBV7-6 and J usage is TRBJ2-5; 8 nucleotides align to TRBD2. The V gene end was trimmed by 1 base and the J gene end by 7 bases; junction bases not matched to a gene: 8. Germline-derived CDR1 and CDR2 are SGHVS and FNYEAQ. The CDR3 runs 15 residues. CDR3 DNA sequence: TGTGCCAGCAGCTTAGAATCAGCGGGAGTTGGGACCCAGTACTTC. Amino acids: CASSLESAGVGTQYF.

This clonotype was observed a handful of times. The V call is TRBV4-3, the J call TRBJ2-2, with 9 nucleotides matching TRBD1. V dropped 4 bases and J dropped 2; count of bases not matched to a gene: 8. The CDR3 is made up of 17 amino acids. CDR1 LGHNA and CDR2 YSLEER come from the germline V gene. The DNA for the CDR3 is TGCGCCAGCAGCCGATCGGGACAGGGAATAAACACCGGGGAGCTGTTTTTT. This gives the protein CASSRSGQGINTGELFF.

This clonotype was recorded at least ten times. The V gene is TRBV5-1, the J gene TRBJ2-3, with no clear D. The CDR3 consists of 14 residues. From germline, CDR1 is SGHRS and CDR2 YFSETQ. Trimming took 1 base from V and 1 from J, leaving 7 bases between them. The CDR3 loop is CASSLSERTDTQYF. DNA of the CDR3: TGCGCCAGCAGCTTGTCCGAGCGCACAGATACGCAGTATTTT.

This clonotype turned up a few times. The genes are TRBV28 and TRBJ2-4; D ambiguous. This CDR3 has 13 residues. Between the trimmed V and J ends, which lost 7 bases and 0 bases, there was a span of 7 bases. The germline V gene encodes CDR1 MDHEN and CDR2 SYDVKM. The CDR3 is CASMLIAKNIQYF. Here the CDR3 DNA reads TGTGCCAGCATGCTTATAGCCAAAAACATTCAGTACTTC.

This clonotype appeared a few times. The rearrangement joins TRBV5-1 to TRBJ1-2; 8 bases line up with TRBD1. The germline gives CDR1 SGHRS, CDR2 YFSETQ. With 0 bases clipped from V and 9 bases from J, the junction kept 7 bases outside the gene matches. The CDR3 has 14 amino acids. The CDR3, as DNA: TGCGCCAGCAGCTTGGATGGACAGGGCGATCGCTACACCTTC. This gives the protein CASSLDGQGDRYTF.

The chain carries TRBV5-1 and TRBJ2-2; 8 nucleotides match TRBD2. The CDR3 is 14 amino acids. Unmatched junction bases numbered 6, after V lost 4 bases and J lost 7 bases. CDR1 SGHRS and CDR2 YFSETQ come from the germline V gene. Here the CDR3 DNA reads TGCGCCAGCAGCCAGACTAGCGCTGGCGGGGAGCTGTTTTTT. Translated: CASSQTSAGGELFF.

V and J are TRBV5-5 and TRBJ1-5; D not resolved. The CDR3 has 14 residues. The germline V gene encodes CDR1 SGHKS and CDR2 YYEKEE (reference sequence). Trimming shortened V by 2 bases and J by 5 bases, and 11 bases separated the two germline ends. CDR3 protein: CASSFGRADQPQHF. The CDR3 region has the DNA TGTGCCAGCAGCTTCGGGAGGGCGGATCAGCCCCAGCATTTT.

This chain uses TRBV14 with TRBJ1-6, with a possible D match to TRBD1 (5 bases). Germline CDR1 reads SGHDN; CDR2 reads FVKESK. This CDR3 has 14 amino acids. Trimming left V 3 bases short and J 6 bases short, with 9 bases between. The DNA of the CDR3 is TGTGCCAGCAGCCAGAGGGGATTTAATTCACCCCTCCACTTT. Translating gives CASSQRGFNSPLHF.

J is TRBJ2-5 and V is TRBV20-1; possible D gene TRBD1, 6 bases. This CDR3 contains 16 residues. V lost 2 bases to trimming and J lost 1 base, with 17 bases between them. From germline, CDR1 is DFQATT and CDR2 SNEGSKA (reference sequence). The CDR3 sequence: CSARRSPGVSQETQYF. The CDR3, as DNA: TGCAGTGCTAGACGTAGTCCAGGGGTTAGCCAAGAGACCCAGTACTTC.

This CDR3 is CASEGAGSYEQYF. In DNA form, the CDR3 reads TGTGCCAGCGAGGGGGCGGGGTCCTACGAGCAGTACTTC. This rearrangement joins TRBV28 to TRBJ2-7, with a weak D call TRBD1 (7 bases). CDR3 length: 13 residues. The germline V gene encodes CDR1 MDHEN and CDR2 SYDVKM. V was trimmed by 8 bases and J by 1 base, leaving 12 bases between them.

The rearrangement joins TRBV4-1 to TRBJ1-1; 8 nucleotides match TRBD1. The CDR3 consists of 17 residues. Trimming removed 4 bases from V and 3 bases from J; junction bases left unmatched: 13. Per the germline V gene, CDR1 is MGHRA and CDR2 is YSYEKL. This chain's CDR3 is CASSPRDRRVVYTEAFF. As DNA, the CDR3 is TGCGCCAGCAGCCCCCGGGACAGGCGGGTTGTATACACTGAAGCTTTCTTT.

This chain joins TRBV9 and TRBJ2-3, with 9 bases identical to TRBD2. Trimming took 4 bases from V and 4 from J; bases not matched to a gene: 10. This CDR3 contains 16 residues. CDR1 SGDLS and CDR2 YYNGEE come from the germline V gene. CDR3 bases: TGTGCCAGCAGCAGGGTAGCGGGAGAATCATCAGATACGCAGTATTTT. Translating it yields CASSRVAGESSDTQYF.

The genes are TRBV6-1 and TRBJ2-1, with TRBD2 matching 11 bases. The CDR3 has 14 residues. Germline V lookup: CDR1 MNHNS, CDR2 SASEGT. The V gene end was trimmed by 9 bases and the J gene end by 6 bases; junction bases not matched to a gene: 7. Written as DNA, the CDR3 is TGTGCCAGTAAAGTAGCGGGAGGGCCCAATGAGCAGTTCTTC. This codes for CASKVAGGPNEQFF.